One sample yielded the 23 T cell receptor beta chains listed below, sequenced in a study of T cell clonality in common variable immunodeficiency. What these receptors recognize is not known. Profiled with immunoSEQ multiplex PCR; TCRdb holds only in-frame clones, not every one. This sample carries about 15,000 clones, none of them present only once. Whole-study results and caveats: Reportedly, TCR beta sequences from common variable immunodeficiency showed fewer deletions and N-nucleotide insertions.

The sample comprised peripheral blood mononuclear cells. The receptors come from a human donor with common variable immunodeficiency.

About this clone: The observed sequence ends 3 residues before the CDR3 terminus, with the missing tail filled in from the germline J gene. The V gene is TRBV19, the J gene TRBJ2-1; D gene uncertain. This CDR3 is built from 18 residues. V lost 4 bases, J lost 0 bases, and 19 bases lay in between. Per the germline V gene, CDR1 is LNHDA and CDR2 is SQIVND (reference sequence). CDR3 bases read: TGTGCCAGTAGTACTCCGGAGAGACTGGTCAGCTCCTACAATGAG. It yields the protein CASSTPERLVSSYNE. The CDR3 reads in full as CASSTPERLVSSYNEQFF.

CDR3 sequence: CASSRQGHTEAFF. The CDR3 bases that were read are TGTGCCAGCAGCCGACAGGGACACACTGAA. This chain connects TRBV7-9 to TRBJ1-1; 7 bases match TRBD1. Read sequence stops 3 residues before the CDR3 end, and the germline J gene provides the missing end. The J segment lost 3 bases and the V segment lost 5 bases, leaving 3 bases of the junction unmatched. Germline assignment: CDR1 SEHNR and CDR2 FQNEAQ (reference sequence). The CDR3 sequence is 13 residues long.

This clone was detected only a few times. Other DNA sequences in the sample encode the same CDR3. The CDR3 DNA, read in part, is TGTGCCAGCTCACCAGTCACCGGGACAGGGCTGTATACG. Translation gives CASSPVTGTGLYT. The entire CDR3 is CASSPVTGTGLYTQYF. The chain couples TRBV18 to TRBJ2-3; 9 nucleotides line up with TRBD1. Read coverage stops 3 residues before the CDR3 terminus; the germline J gene supplies the remainder. The trim removed 2 bases at V and 7 bases at J, leaving 10 bases unmatched. The germline V gene has CDR1 KGHSH and CDR2 LQKENI. The CDR3 sequence is 16 residues long. The full variable domain, rest sourced from reference TRBV18 and TRBJ2-3, is NAGVMQNPRHLVRRRGQEARLRCSPMKGHSHVYWYRQLPEEGLKFMVYLQKENIIDESGMPKERFSAEFPKEGPSILRIQQVVRGDSAAYFCASSPVTGTGLYTQYFGPGTRLTVL.

This clone appeared a few times. The sequenced fragment ends 3 residues before the CDR3 boundary, so the rest is inferred from the germline J gene. The V and J genes are TRBV19 and TRBJ2-7; perhaps TRBD2 as D (6 bases). V lost 5 bases to trimming and J lost 4 bases, with 21 bases between them. CDR1 is LNHDA and CDR2 is SQIVND in the germline V gene (reference sequence). The CDR3 covers 16 residues. CDR3 DNA (partial): TGTGCCAGTAGTCTCACCGGGGGAAGGGGCGCTTACGAG. This codes for CASSLTGGRGAYE. The full CDR3 is CASSLTGGRGAYEQYF.

In regard to this clone: The CDR3 extends 3 residues past the end of the read, so its final part is completed from the germline J gene. The chain uses TRBV11-2 and TRBJ2-1; maybe TRBD1 (6 bases). This CDR3 has 12 residues. Germline CDR1 reads SGHAT; CDR2 reads FQNNGV. Deletions cut 5 bases from V and 8 bases from J, with 10 bases between. CDR3 bases read: TGTGCCAGCAGCGGGGCAGGGGATGAG. Translation: CASSGAGDE. The entire CDR3 protein reads CASSGAGDEQFF. Full variable domain (outside the CDR3, taken from reference TRBV11-2 and TRBJ2-1): EAGVAQSPRYKIIEKRQSVAFWCNPISGHATLYWYQQILGQGPKLLIQFQNNGVVDDSQLPKDRFSAERLKGVDSTLKIQPAKLEDSAVYLCASSGAGDEQFFGPGTRLTVL.

The sample holds many counts of this clone. The DNA ends 3 residues before the CDR3 does, and the rest of the CDR3 is filled in from the germline J gene. The chain links TRBV19 to TRBJ2-7; 9 nucleotides line up with TRBD1. The V and J ends lost 3 bases and 2 bases, in that order; junction bases with no gene match: 5. CDR3 size: 15 residues. Germline V gene sequence: CDR1 LNHDA, CDR2 SQIVND (reference sequence). The CDR3 bases that were read are TGTGCCAGTAGTATTTTGACAGGGGGAACCTACGAG. It codes for CASSILTGGTYE. The whole CDR3 sequence reads CASSILTGGTYEQYF.

This clone was recorded a few times. The sequence runs out 3 residues before the end of the CDR3; the remainder is reconstructed from the germline J gene. This chain joins TRBV7-6 and TRBJ2-3; D uncertain. CDR3 length: 15 amino acids. Germline assignment: CDR1 SGHVS and CDR2 FNYEAQ. V was cut by 4 bases and J by 4 bases, with 15 bases left in between. The CDR3 DNA, read in part, is TGTGCCAGCAGCTCGTCGGGTGTTGGTCCAGATACG. Its protein is CASSSSGVGPDT. The whole CDR3 sequence is CASSSSGVGPDTQYF.

Ten or more counts support this clone. The read ends 3 residues shy of where the CDR3 ends; the end is completed using the germline J gene. The rearrangement uses TRBV20-1 and TRBJ2-2; weak D call: TRBD2 (6 bases). CDR1 DFQATT and CDR2 SNEGSKA come from the germline V gene (reference sequence). The CDR3 has 17 amino acids. Trimming cost V 0 bases and J 3 bases, with 17 bases left between them. The DNA read from the CDR3 is TGCAGTGCTAGAGATGGAGGGGCCTCCGTGGACACCGGGGAG. Encoded protein: CSARDGGASVDTGE. The full CDR3 protein reads CSARDGGASVDTGELFF.

This clone has only a few counts. The CDR3 is CASSLGLAGFSYEQYF. The sequenced part of the CDR3 DNA is TGCGCCAGCAGCTTGGGGCTAGCGGGGTTCTCCTACGAG. V and J are TRBV5-1 and TRBJ2-7; 9 positions agree with TRBD2. The CDR3 goes on 3 residues after the read ends, and that part is filled in from the germline J gene. Per the germline V gene, CDR1 is SGHRS and CDR2 is YFSETQ. V dropped 0 bases and J dropped 0; count of bases not matched to a gene: 4. CDR3 size: 16 residues.

This clone appeared many times. The read terminates 3 residues ahead of where the CDR3 ends, so the germline J gene completes it. The chain couples TRBV7-2 to TRBJ2-7; 10 nucleotides line up with TRBD2. V shed 5 bases, J shed 3 bases, and the junction held 7 bases outside the gene matches. The CDR3 contains 15 residues. Germline V gene data show CDR1 as SGHTA and CDR2 as FQGNSA. The CDR3 here is CASSLRTSGFYEQYF. The DNA read from the CDR3 is TGTGCCAGCAGCCTTAGGACTAGCGGTTTCTACGAG.

Points on this clone: The CDR3 extends 3 residues past the end of the read, so its final part is completed from the germline J gene. The gene calls are TRBV19 and TRBJ2-1; 7 nucleotides align to TRBD2. V lost 2 bases, J lost 5 bases, and 12 bases stayed unmatched. This CDR3 spans 17 amino acids. Germline V gene data show CDR1 as LNHDA and CDR2 as SQIVND (reference sequence). The chain's CDR3 is CASSIYTGLAEHNEQFF. The DNA read from the CDR3 is TGTGCCAGTAGTATATACACGGGGCTAGCGGAACACAATGAG.

This clone was observed at least ten times. The sequence runs out 3 residues before the end of the CDR3; the remainder is reconstructed from the germline J gene. The chain is built from TRBV19 and TRBJ2-3; D is perhaps TRBD2 (5 bases). The germline V gene encodes CDR1 LNHDA and CDR2 SQIVND (reference sequence). The CDR3 length is 11 residues. V was pared by 6 bases and J by 6 bases, with 7 bases between. CDR3 DNA (partial): TGTGCCAGTAGGTTAGCGGATACG. It codes for CASRLADT. The entire CDR3 is CASRLADTQYF.

This clone has only a few counts. The read terminates 3 residues before the CDR3 end, so the remaining end is supplied by the germline J gene. The rearrangement uses TRBV7-9 and TRBJ1-5; D might be TRBD1 (6 bases). V lost 5 bases, J lost 7 bases, and 9 bases lay in between. The germline V gene has CDR1 SEHNR and CDR2 FQNEAQ (reference sequence). The length of the CDR3 is 12 residues. Partial CDR3 DNA: TGTGCCAGCAGCCGGGGGGGCCAGCCC. Protein product: CASSRGGQP. The entire CDR3 sequence reads CASSRGGQPQHF.

The sample holds many counts of this clone. Partial CDR3 DNA: TGTGCCAGCAGCCGAGGCCCAGGCACAGATACG. It translates to CASSRGPGTDT. The whole CDR3 sequence is CASSRGPGTDTQYF. The rearrangement uses TRBV6-2 or TRBV6-3 and TRBJ2-3; D remains ambiguous. The CDR3 extends 3 residues past the end of the read, so its final part is completed from the germline J gene. The CDR3 runs to 14 residues. CDR1 and CDR2 from the germline V gene are MNHEY and SVGEGT. The V end was cut by 6 bases, the J end by 1 base, with 11 bases between.

This clone was counted many times. The DNA ends 3 residues before the CDR3 does, and the rest of the CDR3 is filled in from the germline J gene. This chain connects TRBV5-1 to TRBJ1-6; no firm D call. The CDR3 has 15 residues. The ends were cut back, 0 bases at V and 7 bases at J, with 11 bases in the middle. Germline lookup yields CDR1 SGHRS and CDR2 YFSETQ. The CDR3 bases that were read are TGCGCCAGCAGCTTGGACACAAAAGGGAATTCACCC. Its translation: CASSLDTKGNSP. The entire CDR3 is CASSLDTKGNSPLHF. Together with reference TRBV5-1 and TRBJ1-6, the CDR3 gives the full variable domain: KAGVTQTPRYLIKTRGQQVTLSCSPISGHRSVSWYQQTPGQGLQFLFEYFSETQRNKGNFPGRFSGRQFSNSRSEMNVSTLELGDSALYLCASSLDTKGNSPLHFGNGTRLTVT.

Concerning this clone itself: With the read ending 3 residues before the CDR3 end, the germline J gene is used to fill in that end. The rearrangement uses TRBV2 and TRBJ1-2, with 9 bases fitting TRBD1. The CDR3 extends over 13 amino acids. CDR1 is SNHLY and CDR2 is FYNNEI in the germline V gene. CDR3 sequence: CANTGGWAGGYTF. The covered CDR3 bases are TGTGCCAACACAGGGGGCTGGGCGGGGGGC.

The table lists this clone with a few counts. The read comes to an end 3 residues before the CDR3 does, leaving the germline J gene to fill in the end. The V and J genes are TRBV11-2 and TRBJ1-5; 7 nucleotides align to TRBD1. V shed 4 bases, J shed 1 base, and the junction held 4 bases outside the gene matches. Germline assignment: CDR1 SGHAT and CDR2 FQNNGV. CDR3 size: 15 residues. This CDR3 is CASSSGQTSNQPQHF. The CDR3 bases that were read are TGTGCCAGCAGCTCGGGACAGACCAGCAATCAGCCC. The variable domain in full, completed from reference TRBV11-2 and TRBJ1-5, reads EAGVAQSPRYKIIEKRQSVAFWCNPISGHATLYWYQQILGQGPKLLIQFQNNGVVDDSQLPKDRFSAERLKGVDSTLKIQPAKLEDSAVYLCASSSGQTSNQPQHFGDGTRLSIL.

This clone was picked up many times. The read is 3 residues too short to cover the CDR3 end, so that end is filled in from the germline J gene. V and J are TRBV5-4 and TRBJ2-1; 7 nucleotides agree with TRBD1. The CDR3 consists of 16 residues. Trimming cost V 1 base and J 0 bases; bases outside gene matches: 4. Germline V gene data show CDR1 as SGHNT and CDR2 as YYREEE (reference sequence). The sequenced CDR3 bases are TGTGCCAGCAGCTTGTTGGCAGGGGGCTCCTACAATGAG. It is translated as CASSLLAGGSYNE. The whole CDR3 reads CASSLLAGGSYNEQFF.

This clone was seen a few times. The CDR3 is cut off 3 residues early in the read; its end comes from the germline J gene. The genes are TRBV2 and TRBJ1-2; D may be TRBD1 (6 bases). The germline V gene encodes CDR1 SNHLY and CDR2 FYNNEI. The CDR3 totals 12 residues. The CDR3 DNA, read in part, is TGTGCCAGCAGTGAGACCGACAGGGGC. This translates into CASSETDRG. The CDR3 reads in full as CASSETDRGYTF.

As to this clone: The read gets to within 3 residues of the CDR3 end, and the germline J gene fills in the rest. This chain connects TRBV11-3 to TRBJ2-1; perhaps TRBD2 as D (6 bases). This CDR3 is 13 amino acids long. Trimming took off 5 bases at V and 7 bases at J, with 12 bases between the two ends. From germline, CDR1 is SGHNT and CDR2 YENEEA. The CDR3 DNA, read in part, is TGTGCCAGCAGCCCCGGGACTTCAAATGAG. Protein product: CASSPGTSNE. From start to end, the CDR3 is CASSPGTSNEQFF.

Only a few counts were recorded for this clone. The CDR3 extends 3 residues past the end of the read, so its final part is completed from the germline J gene. The chain has TRBV7-8 and TRBJ2-1; a weak D match, TRBD2 (7 bases). Trimming cost V 2 bases and J 8 bases, with 16 bases left between them. CDR3 size: 15 residues. CDR1 SGHVS and CDR2 FQNEAQ come from the germline V gene. CDR3: CASSLTTGGPDEQFF. The sequenced part of the CDR3 DNA is TGTGCCAGCAGCTTAACTACCGGGGGGCCCGATGAG.

Points on this clone: The read halts 3 residues ahead of the CDR3 end, with the missing end drawn from the germline J gene. V and J are TRBV20-1 and TRBJ1-5, with D maybe TRBD1 (5 bases). The CDR3 is made up of 15 amino acids. Germline values: CDR1 DFQATT, CDR2 SNEGSKA (reference sequence). Trimming pared 5 bases from V and 3 bases from J, leaving 17 bases between. The sequenced part of the CDR3 DNA is TGCAGTGCTGGCCCTCTTAGGGGTCCCAATCAGCCC. It encodes CSAGPLRGPNQP. The entire CDR3 protein reads CSAGPLRGPNQPQHF.

This clone was observed a handful of times. The read finishes 3 residues shy of the CDR3 end, and the germline J gene is used to complete it. The chain recombines TRBV18 with TRBJ2-2, with D possibly being TRBD1 (5 bases). The CDR3 is 17 amino acids. Trimming stripped 1 base from V and 0 bases from J, with 12 bases between. Per germline, CDR1 KGHSH and CDR2 LQKENI. Here the CDR3 reads CASSPLQGFANTGELFF. The DNA read from the CDR3 is TGTGCCAGCTCACCACTTCAGGGTTTCGCGAACACCGGGGAG.